The 9 T cell receptor beta chains listed next were all sequenced from one sample in a study of PD-1 blockade in classical Hodgkin lymphoma. The table came from immunoSEQ multiplex PCR; TCRdb's copy has only in-frame clones and leaves some out. Among roughly 86,000 clones, 83% were seen once, and the ten largest hold 15% to 20%. The time point denotes: cycle 4 day 1 (C4D1), after more than five weeks of nivolumab. Following autologous stem cell transplantation, relapse occurred in every patient, and exposure to brentuximab vedotin varied. The sequencing here drew on peripheral blood mononuclear cells (PBMCs), taken before the fourth cycle of nivolumab. These receptors all come from a human donor with classical Hodgkin lymphoma.

This clone showed up just a few times. V is TRBV5-4 and J is TRBJ1-2, with D hard to call. Trimming left V 4 bases short and J 8 bases short, with 21 bases between. This CDR3 has 15 residues. In germline, CDR1 is SGHNT, CDR2 YYREEE (reference sequence). In nucleotides, the CDR3 is TGTGCCAGCAGCCCCTGGTGGTTTGCCCCAGTAGGCTACACCTTC. Residues: CASSPWWFAPVGYTF.

The rearrangement joins TRBV18 to TRBJ2-7, with TRBD2 matching over 9 bases. V dropped 3 bases and J dropped 0; count of bases not matched to a gene: 3. The CDR3 runs to 15 residues. Germline V gives CDR1 KGHSH, CDR2 LQKENI. In nucleotides, the CDR3 is TGTGCCAGCTCACCTGTAGCGGGAGACTCCTACGAGCAGTACTTC. Amino acids: CASSPVAGDSYEQYF.

This chain connects TRBV5-1 to TRBJ2-7; D ambiguous. Germline V gives CDR1 SGHRS, CDR2 YFSETQ. Deletions cut 0 bases from V and 4 bases from J, with 11 bases between. The CDR3 runs 14 residues. In nucleotides, the CDR3 is TGCGCCAGCAGCTTGGCCGTGGCCCAATACGAGCAGTACTTC. Protein sequence: CASSLAVAQYEQYF. Full variable domain (remainder filled in from reference TRBV5-1 and TRBJ2-7): KAGVTQTPRYLIKTRGQQVTLSCSPISGHRSVSWYQQTPGQGLQFLFEYFSETQRNKGNFPGRFSGRQFSNSRSEMNVSTLELGDSALYLCASSLAVAQYEQYFGPGTRLTVT.

This chain connects TRBV6-1 to TRBJ2-3; the D is unclear. V shed 6 bases and J shed 4 bases, with 5 bases lying between them. The CDR3 length is 11 residues. Germline CDR1 MNHNS, CDR2 SASEGT. In nucleotides, the CDR3 is TGTGCCAGCAGCTTTCCAGATACGCAGTATTTT. Translating it yields CASSFPDTQYF.

V gene TRBV28 combines with J gene TRBJ1-5; D call uncertain. Trimming pared 8 bases from V and 3 bases from J, leaving 17 bases between. The CDR3 extends over 15 amino acids. Germline V CDR1 and CDR2: MDHEN, SYDVKM. CDR3 DNA: TGTGCCAGCCAGGTAGGAGGGCCCCCCAATCAGCCCCAGCATTTT. Translation gives CASQVGGPPNQPQHF. The complete variable domain, with remaining parts taken from reference TRBV28 and TRBJ1-5, reads DVKVTQSSRYLVKRTGEKVFLECVQDMDHENMFWYRQDPGLGLRLIYFSYDVKMKEKGDIPEGYSVSREKKERFSLILESASTNQTSMYLCASQVGGPPNQPQHFGDGTRLSIL.

This clone has a handful of counts. This chain links TRBV2 with TRBJ2-7; a weak D match, TRBD1 (7 bases). The CDR3 is made up of 17 amino acids. Germline loops: CDR1 SNHLY, CDR2 FYNNEI. V was shortened by 4 bases and J by 6 bases, with 25 bases between the two germline ends. The CDR3 nucleotides read TGTGCCAGCAGTGGGAGGGGCACAGGGGTGGATTGGGCCGAGCAGTACTTC. It yields the protein CASSGRGTGVDWAEQYF.

This chain uses TRBV27 with TRBJ1-1, with TRBD1 matching over 10 bases. Germline assignment: CDR1 MNHEY and CDR2 SMNVEV (reference sequence). The CDR3 totals 15 residues. J gave up 3 bases and V 5 bases, and 6 bases lay outside the gene matches. DNA for the CDR3: TGTGCCAGCAGTCCACGGACAGGGGGAGACACTGAAGCTTTCTTT. Its translation is CASSPRTGGDTEAFF.

The table lists this clone with a count of one. This rearrangement joins TRBV11-2 to TRBJ2-3, with TRBD1 matching 7 bases. Germline trimming cut 4 bases from V and 2 bases from J; bases unmatched to any gene: 3. Germline values: CDR1 SGHAT, CDR2 FQNNGV. The length of the CDR3 is 14 residues. The CDR3 sequence: CASSWDRFTDTQYF. For the CDR3, the DNA is TGTGCCAGCAGCTGGGACAGATTCACAGATACGCAGTATTTT.

The chain is built from TRBV7-2 and TRBJ2-7; possible D gene TRBD2, 5 bases. The germline V gene has CDR1 SGHTA and CDR2 FQGNSA. The CDR3 covers 12 residues. V shed 6 bases and J shed 3 bases, with 9 bases lying between them. CDR3 sequence: CASRGVDYEQYF. The CDR3, as DNA: TGTGCCAGCAGGGGAGTGGACTACGAGCAGTACTTC.